The T cell receptor (beta chain) under discussion was sequenced for a study of CD8+ T cells in alopecia areata. Isolated RNA was reverse transcribed into cDNA used as the sequencing template. Clones were sequenced by immunoSEQ multiplex PCR, and TCRdb holds only the in-frame ones, with some missing. Seen here are about 3,800 clones, about 68% observed once, and the top ten hold around 6%. The CDR3 spans 15 residues. Germline V gene sequence: CDR1 LNHDA, CDR2 SQIVND (reference sequence). V lost 1 base, J lost 3 bases, and 11 bases lay in between. Treatment reported: oral pan-JAK inhibitor, 5-10 mg twice daily. Peripheral blood and lesional scalp punch biopsies came from alopecia areata patients. This clone was seen more than once but under ten times. Its antigen remains unidentified. Study-wide results and caveats: Normal scalp showed lower clonality than lesional scalp, especially alopecia totalis/universalis.

The sequencing used skin, collected at week 24, from a patient treated with tofacitinib. The TCR comes from a human donor with alopecia areata. V gene TRBV19 combines with J gene TRBJ2-3; a weak D match, TRBD1 (5 bases). CDR3 sequence (DNA): TGTGCCAGTAGTATAGCAGGGAAGTTGACAGATACGCAGTATTTT. Translation gives CASSIAGKLTDTQYF. Looking up the rest from reference TRBV19 and TRBJ2-3 gives the full variable domain: DGGITQSPKYLFRKEGQNVTLSCEQNLNHDAMYWYRQDPGQGLRLIYYSQIVNDFQKGDIAEGYSVSREKKESFPLTVTSAQKNPTAFYLCASSIAGKLTDTQYFGPGTRLTVL.